Each of the 24 T cell receptor beta chains below was sequenced from the same sample in a study of shared clonotypes between healthy human individuals. CD45RO-negative, CCR7-selected cells formed the naive CD8 fraction, which excluded terminally differentiated effector memory CD45RA+ cells. TCRdb's table, derived via immunoSEQ multiplex PCR, lists solely in-frame clones and lacks some. The sample lists more than 2 million clones, around 93% occurring once. The source material was naive CD8+ T cells from PBMCs. These receptor sequences come from a man aged 18 to 29 in good health. Some clones in this sample may be carry-over from other donors' samples.

V gene TRBV7-8 combines with J gene TRBJ2-2, with TRBD2 matching over 9 bases. V was clipped by 2 bases and J by 5 bases; unmatched bases: 6. The CDR3 totals 16 residues. Germline loops: CDR1 SGHVS, CDR2 FQNEAQ. The CDR3 protein is CASSLSSGRQTGELFF. CDR3 bases: TGTGCCAGCAGCTTAAGTAGCGGGAGACAAACCGGGGAGCTGTTTTTT. Using reference TRBV7-8 and TRBJ2-2 for the parts outside the CDR3, the full variable domain is GAGVSQSPRYKVAKRGQDVALRCDPISGHVSLFWYQQALGQGPEFLTYFQNEAQLDKSGLPSDRFFAERPEGSVSTLKIQRTQQEDSAVYLCASSLSSGRQTGELFFGEGSRLTVL.

CDR3 coding DNA: TGTGCCAGCAGCCCATCATCTGATACGCAGTATTTT. This gives the protein CASSPSSDTQYF. The chain combines TRBV9 with TRBJ2-3; D ambiguous. The germline V gene has CDR1 SGDLS and CDR2 YYNGEE. Deletions cut 4 bases from V and 6 bases from J, with 9 bases between. The length of the CDR3 is 12 residues.

This chain joins TRBV29-1 and TRBJ1-1, with D possibly matching TRBD1 (5 bases). Germline CDR1 and CDR2: SQVTM and ANQGSEA. Trimming stripped 6 bases from V and 5 bases from J, with 16 bases between. CDR3 length: 13 residues. This CDR3 reads CSVPPGGMTEAFF. The CDR3 DNA is TGCAGCGTCCCGCCGGGGGGTATGACTGAAGCTTTCTTT. Variable domain in full (rest from reference TRBV29-1 and TRBJ1-1): SAVISQKPSRDICQRGTSLTIQCQVDSQVTMMFWYRQQPGQSLTLIATANQGSEATYESGFVIDKFPISRPNLTFSTLTVSNMSPEDSSIYLCSVPPGGMTEAFFGQGTRLTVV.

The rearrangement joins TRBV18 to TRBJ2-2, with 13 bases fitting TRBD2. Germline CDR1 reads KGHSH; CDR2 reads LQKENI. The CDR3 is 18 residues long. The V segment lost 0 bases and the J segment 3 bases; nucleotides outside the gene matches: 4. CDR3 region: CASSPPTSGRLHTGELFF. The DNA for the CDR3 is TGTGCCAGCTCACCACCGACTAGCGGGAGGCTGCACACCGGGGAGCTGTTTTTT.

The rearrangement joins TRBV2 to TRBJ2-3; 9 nucleotides align to TRBD1. After removal of 7 bases from V and 4 bases from J, the junction contained 6 bases not matched to a gene. From germline, CDR1 is SNHLY and CDR2 FYNNEI. This CDR3 has 14 residues. CDR3 in DNA: TGTGCCAGCACGGACAGGGGTTGGGCAGATACGCAGTATTTT. Translated: CASTDRGWADTQYF.

V and J are TRBV19 and TRBJ2-1, with D hard to call. CDR1 and CDR2 (germline): LNHDA, SQIVND (reference sequence). Trimming took off 5 bases at V and 1 base at J, with 9 bases between the two ends. The CDR3 runs 14 residues. The CDR3 region has the DNA TGTGCCAGTAGTGGCTACGGATCCTACAATGAGCAGTTCTTC. It specifies CASSGYGSYNEQFF.

This clone has just one count. Additional DNA sequences in this sample encode the identical CDR3. The chain combines TRBV4-1 with TRBJ1-1, with a weak D call TRBD1 (5 bases). Trimming removed 1 base from V and 0 bases from J, with 9 bases in between. This CDR3 comprises 15 residues. In germline, CDR1 is MGHRA, CDR2 YSYEKL. Here the CDR3 reads CASSQGGGMNTEAFF. The CDR3, as DNA: TGCGCCAGCAGCCAAGGGGGGGGAATGAACACTGAAGCTTTCTTT.

The J gene is TRBJ2-1, the V gene TRBV6-6; D may be TRBD2 (5 bases). With 5 bases removed from V and 2 bases from J, the gap between germline ends came to 13 bases. Germline CDR1 reads MNHNY; CDR2 reads SVGAGI (reference sequence). The CDR3 length is 15 residues. The CDR3 coding sequence is TGTGCCAGCAGTCCCGCGACTACACCCTACAATGAGCAGTTCTTC. It is translated as CASSPATTPYNEQFF.

The V and J genes are TRBV5-6 and TRBJ1-2; 9 positions match TRBD1. CDR3 length: 15 amino acids. Germline trimming cut 1 base from V and 4 bases from J; bases unmatched to any gene: 5. Germline CDR1 SGHDT, CDR2 YYEEEE. CDR3 sequence reads: CASSLRTGALYGYTF. CDR3 DNA sequence: TGTGCCAGCAGCTTGCGGACAGGGGCCCTCTATGGCTACACCTTC.

This clone is a singleton in its sample. The rearrangement uses TRBV28 and TRBJ2-3; the match to TRBD2 covers 8 bases. CDR3 length equals 14 residues. Germline V gene data show CDR1 as MDHEN and CDR2 as SYDVKM. After removal of 7 bases from V and 3 bases from J, the junction contained 6 bases not matched to a gene. CDR3 amino acids: CASTLTGGTDTQYF. The CDR3 bases are TGTGCCAGCACCTTAACGGGAGGGACAGATACGCAGTATTTT.

This clone appeared a few times. The chain joins TRBV19 to TRBJ1-2, with D unclear. The CDR3 has 13 amino acids. V was trimmed by 3 bases and J by 4 bases, leaving 9 bases between them. Germline assignment: CDR1 LNHDA and CDR2 SQIVND (reference sequence). The CDR3 DNA sequence: TGTGCCAGTAGTATCCAGTCCACCTATGGCTACACCTTC. Protein sequence: CASSIQSTYGYTF.

The J gene is TRBJ2-1, the V gene TRBV9; TRBD1 aligns across 9 bases. The CDR3 covers 16 residues. V lost 0 bases, J lost 6 bases, and 7 bases stayed unmatched. CDR1 is SGDLS and CDR2 is YYNGEE in the germline V gene. Written as DNA, the CDR3 is TGTGCCAGCAGCGTAGATGCCGGGACAGGGATCAATGAGCAGTTCTTC. Protein: CASSVDAGTGINEQFF.

This chain uses TRBV30 with TRBJ1-2; no clear D gene. Germline V gene sequence: CDR1 GTSNPN, CDR2 SVGIG (reference sequence). Trimming pared 4 bases from V and 4 bases from J, leaving 19 bases between. The CDR3 is 15 residues long. CDR3 DNA sequence: TGTGCCTGGAATTATAAGCGTAGAAAGACCTATGGCTACACCTTC. Its translation is CAWNYKRRKTYGYTF.

V usage is TRBV7-9 and J usage is TRBJ2-1; 9 bases fit TRBD1. The germline V gene encodes CDR1 SEHNR and CDR2 FQNEAQ (reference sequence). The V gene end was trimmed by 5 bases and the J gene end by 7 bases; junction bases not matched to a gene: 12. The CDR3 is 16 amino acids. The CDR3 region is CASSQGQGNTRNEQFF. The CDR3 DNA is TGTGCCAGCAGCCAGGGACAGGGCAATACACGAAATGAGCAGTTCTTC.

V is TRBV28 and J is TRBJ2-5, with 7 nucleotides matching TRBD1. Germline V gene sequence: CDR1 MDHEN, CDR2 SYDVKM. V was clipped by 3 bases and J by 5 bases; unmatched bases: 6. CDR3 length equals 14 residues. This chain's CDR3 is CASSFLGGAETQYF. In DNA, the CDR3 is TGTGCCAGCAGTTTCTTAGGGGGCGCGGAGACCCAGTACTTC. The full variable domain, completed using reference TRBV28 and TRBJ2-5, is DVKVTQSSRYLVKRTGEKVFLECVQDMDHENMFWYRQDPGLGLRLIYFSYDVKMKEKGDIPEGYSVSREKKERFSLILESASTNQTSMYLCASSFLGGAETQYFGPGTRLLVL.

This clone came up once. This chain links TRBV11-2 with TRBJ2-7; D not resolved. CDR3 size: 14 residues. Trimming took off 3 bases at V and 3 bases at J, with 12 bases between the two ends. The germline CDR1 and CDR2 sequences are SGHAT and FQNNGV. CDR3 amino acids: CASSFKGPSYEQYF. DNA for the CDR3: TGTGCCAGCAGCTTTAAAGGACCGAGCTACGAGCAGTACTTC.

CDR3 DNA sequence: TGTGCCAGCAGTTTGCCAGGGGAAGATACAGATACGCAGTATTTT. It encodes CASSLPGEDTDTQYF. The chain uses TRBV27 and TRBJ2-3; D is perhaps TRBD1 (6 bases). Germline CDR1 and CDR2: MNHEY and SMNVEV (reference sequence). The V end was cut by 3 bases, the J end by 3 bases, with 13 bases between. CDR3 size: 15 residues.

This rearrangement joins TRBV16 to TRBJ2-1; D remains ambiguous. Germline V gene data show CDR1 as KGHSY and CDR2 as FQNENV. CDR3 length: 12 residues. Trimming removed 3 bases at V and 12 bases at J, with 12 bases between. CDR3 DNA: TGTGCCAGCAGCCACTATCCTAGTGGGCAGTTCTTC. Its protein product is CASSHYPSGQFF.

This clone is a singleton in its sample. The CDR3 DNA reads as TGTGCCATCAGTGTTGGACTAGCGGGGGGCACAGATACGCAGTATTTT. The encoded protein is CAISVGLAGGTDTQYF. The V and J genes are TRBV10-3 and TRBJ2-3; TRBD2 aligns across 13 bases. The CDR3 is made up of 16 amino acids. The germline gives CDR1 ENHRY, CDR2 SYGVKD. Trimming cost V 4 bases and J 1 base; bases outside gene matches: 2.

J is TRBJ1-1 and V is TRBV27, with D hard to call. The ends were cut back, 1 base at V and 0 bases at J, with 9 bases in the middle. Per germline, CDR1 MNHEY and CDR2 SMNVEV (reference sequence). CDR3 length: 15 residues. The CDR3 here is CASSLYSYMNTEAFF. The CDR3 DNA reads TGTGCCAGCAGTTTATATAGCTATATGAACACTGAAGCTTTCTTT.

This chain uses TRBV5-8 with TRBJ2-2, with a possible D match to TRBD2 (6 bases). V shed 1 base and J shed 5 bases, with 15 bases lying between them. Germline V gives CDR1 SGHTS, CDR2 YDEGEE. The CDR3 covers 16 residues. As DNA, the CDR3 is TGTGCCAGCAGCTTGAAGGAGGGCATCATAACCGGGGAGCTGTTTTTT. It translates to CASSLKEGIITGELFF.

The rearrangement links TRBV9 to TRBJ1-1; D ambiguous. The CDR3 contains 18 residues. Germline V lookup: CDR1 SGDLS, CDR2 YYNGEE. V was pared by 0 bases and J by 3 bases, with 21 bases between. The CDR3 nucleotides are TGTGCCAGCAGCGTAGGAAGGTGGGGAGGCCCGGCCGACACTGAAGCTTTCTTT. This translates into CASSVGRWGGPADTEAFF. The full variable domain, in which reference TRBV9 and TRBJ1-1 provide the parts outside the CDR3, is DSGVTQTPKHLITATGQRVTLRCSPRSGDLSVYWYQQSLDQGLQFLIQYYNGEERAKGNILERFSAQQFPDLHSELNLSSLELGDSALYFCASSVGRWGGPADTEAFFGQGTRLTVV.

The chain's CDR3 is CASSSTDGPGRYTF. In nucleotides, the CDR3 is TGTGCCAGCAGCTCTACGGACGGGCCTGGACGCTACACCTTC. The chain joins TRBV7-9 to TRBJ1-2; the D is unclear. V dropped 4 bases and J dropped 9 bases, with 18 bases sitting between them. The CDR3 consists of 14 residues. Germline-derived CDR1 and CDR2 are SEHNR and FQNEAQ (reference sequence).

The gene calls are TRBV28 and TRBJ1-4; D is perhaps TRBD1 (5 bases). Trimming pared 6 bases from V and 8 bases from J, leaving 16 bases between. CDR1 and CDR2 (germline): MDHEN, SYDVKM. The CDR3 length is 14 residues. CDR3 amino acids: CASRLQGTGEKLFF. DNA for the CDR3: TGTGCCAGCAGGCTCCAGGGAACGGGGGAAAAACTGTTTTTT.